The next 22 T cell receptor beta chains were all read from a single sample in a study of tumor and adjacent non-tumor tissue in lung cancer. No cell sorting was done before RNA was extracted from the tissue. This non-tumor lung sample came from over 3 cm beyond the tumor edge. Three rounds of nested PCR, following a modified ARM-PCR protocol, produced the TCRbeta library. TCRdb used MiXCR to reprocess the multiplex PCR reads, holding one entry per CDR3 protein. The sample has about 98,000 distinct CDR3 sequences, 75% to 90% seen once. The sequencing sample was made of distant non-tumor lung tissue. The receptor source for this set is a man between 60 and 75 years old with small cell lung cancer.

The sample holds many counts of this clonotype. The chain combines TRBV29-1 with TRBJ2-1; no definite D call. The germline CDR1 and CDR2 sequences are SQVTM and ANQGSEA. This CDR3 has 15 amino acids. V was clipped by 4 bases and J by 5 bases, with 18 bases between them. Here the CDR3 reads CSVVSQLSSHNEQFF. In DNA form, the CDR3 reads TGCAGCGTTGTGTCCCAGCTCTCCTCGCACAATGAGCAGTTCTTC.

This chain connects TRBV20-1 to TRBJ2-1; D perhaps matches TRBD2 (6 bases). The CDR3 consists of 14 residues. V was shortened by 0 bases and J by 3 bases, with 9 bases between the two germline ends. Germline V lookup: CDR1 DFQATT, CDR2 SNEGSKA (reference sequence). CDR3 loop: CSAREPSDYNEQFF. Here the CDR3 DNA reads TGCAGTGCTAGAGAACCTAGCGACTACAATGAGCAGTTCTTC.

The J gene is TRBJ2-5, the V gene TRBV20-1; D unclear. V lost 7 bases to trimming and J lost 9 bases, with 21 bases between them. The CDR3 covers 13 residues. Germline V gene data show CDR1 as DFQATT and CDR2 as SNEGSKA (reference sequence). The CDR3 nucleotides read TGCAGTGTTGCTACACAGCCCATGAAGGCCCAGTACTTC. Translated: CSVATQPMKAQYF.

Details on this clonotype: A read error may account for a junction end that differs from germline. The V and J genes are TRBV7-9 and TRBJ2-1, with a tentative D call TRBD1 (5 bases). The germline V gene has CDR1 SEHNR and CDR2 FQNEAQ (reference sequence). The CDR3 loop spans 16 amino acids. The CDR3 DNA follows: TGTGCCAGCAGCCCACGGATAGGACACGGTATGAATGAGCAGTTCTTT. It translates to CASSPRIGHGMNEQFF.

Note on this clonotype: Because the CDR3 is missing its conserved closing phenylalanine or tryptophan, this is likely a read error. The limits of the CDR3 on the DNA are not certain, so only TCRdb's listed CDR3 is given. The chain links TRBV11-2 to TRBJ2-1; the table's D call of TRBD1 was not tested on the DNA. Germline V gene data show CDR1 as SGHAT and CDR2 as FQNNGV. The CDR3 is 14 amino acids long, termini counted. The CDR3: CASSLEAGLIEQLV.

With regard to this clonotype: This could be a read error, since a much larger clone is one nucleotide away. The chain joins TRBV28 to TRBJ2-5, with D unclear. V was trimmed by 2 bases and J by 5 bases, leaving 15 bases between them. This CDR3 region has 15 residues. CDR1 and CDR2 (germline): MDHEN, SYDVKM. The DNA for the CDR3 is TGTGCCAGCAGTTTAGTGTCTATTGGTGAGGAGACCCAGTACTTC. Its translation: CASSLVSIGEETQYF.

This clonotype has a single count. CDR3 sequence: CSIADSLQFF. As DNA, the CDR3 is TGCAGCATTGCAGACTCGCTGCAGTTCTTC. The chain is built from TRBV29-1 and TRBJ2-1; D gene uncertain. Germline CDR1 reads SQVTM; CDR2 reads ANQGSEA. This CDR3 region has 10 residues. Trimming took 8 bases from V and 12 from J, leaving 14 bases between them.

With respect to this clonotype: A junction end diverges from the germline sequence, so it may reflect a read error. V usage is TRBV10-3 and J usage is TRBJ1-4; 9 bases agree with TRBD1. Germline lookup yields CDR1 ENHRY and CDR2 SYGVKD. CDR3 length: 14 amino acids. CDR3 residues: CVILGQGEREKQSF. The DNA of the CDR3 is TGTGTCATTCTGGGACAGGGAGAGAGGGAAAAACAGTCTTTT.

As concerns this clonotype: A read error is likely, as this CDR3 ends without the conserved phenylalanine or tryptophan. The V and J genes are TRBV11-2 and TRBJ2-1; D is possibly TRBD1 (5 bases). Germline assignment: CDR1 SGHAT and CDR2 FQNNGV. The CDR3 spans 14 residues. V shed 11 bases and J shed 9 bases, with 23 bases lying between them. Written as DNA, the CDR3 is TGTGCCGACAGCTTAGAGGCATGGTTGGTTGAGCAGTTCCTC. Translation: CADSLEAWLVEQFL.

Remarks on this clonotype: This may be a read error, as it is one base from a much larger clone. This chain uses TRBV5-1 with TRBJ2-3, with 12 positions matching TRBD2. The germline V gene encodes CDR1 SGHRS and CDR2 YFSETQ. With V trimmed by 2 bases and J by 4 bases, 5 bases remained unmatched. The CDR3 is made up of 16 amino acids. The CDR3 loop reads CASSFLAGGAADTQYF. CDR3 bases: TGCGCCAGCAGCTTCCTAGCGGGAGGGGCCGCAGATACGCAGTATTTT.

This clonotype showed up just a few times. A much larger clonotype is one base distant, so this may be a read error. The V and J genes are TRBV20-1 and TRBJ2-3; D gene ambiguous. The CDR3 consists of 12 residues. Germline CDR1 is DFQATT and CDR2 is SNEGSKA (reference sequence). CDR3: CSATFNDGTRYF. DNA for the CDR3: TGCAGTGCCACATTCAACGACGGTACGCGGTATTTT.

This clonotype was recorded many times. The V gene is TRBV4-2, the J gene TRBJ2-3; 7 nucleotides align to TRBD2. The length of the CDR3 is 14 residues. Trimming at V came to 6 bases and at J to 5 bases, leaving 8 bases not matched to a gene. The germline V gene has CDR1 LGHNA and CDR2 YNFKEQ. The chain's CDR3 is CASRGRAGEDTQYF. CDR3 nucleotides: TGTGCCAGCAGGGGGCGGGCGGGAGAAGATACGCAGTATTTT.

Note on this clonotype: The junction departs from germline at one end; a sequencing error may be responsible. The chain recombines TRBV6-5 with TRBJ1-2; D gene ambiguous. Per germline, CDR1 MNHEY and CDR2 SVGAGI. The CDR3 is 14 residues long. The CDR3 DNA reads TGTGTCAGCAGTCGTGTCGGGAGGGAAAGAGGCTACGCCTTC. This encodes CVSSRVGRERGYAF.

In regard to this clonotype: The CDR3 carries no conserved terminal phenylalanine or tryptophan, so it likely arises from a read error. The J gene is TRBJ2-1, the V gene TRBV12-3 or TRBV12-4; D gene uncertain. This CDR3 has 13 residues. The chain's CDR3 is CVSTRRVAHEQFL. CDR3 nucleotides: TGTGTCAGCACCAGGAGAGTAGCACATGAGCAGTTCCTC.

As for this clonotype: An end of the junction does not agree with germline; a read error may underlie this. The rearrangement uses TRBV11-2 and TRBJ2-3; TRBD2 matches at 8 bases. This CDR3 has 14 residues. Germline V gene sequence: CDR1 SGHAT, CDR2 FQNNGV. The CDR3 is CASGLEAGVHKQCF. The CDR3 DNA is TGTGCCAGCGGCTTAGAAGCGGGGGTACATAAGCAGTGTTTT.

This clonotype was recorded a few times. The V and J genes are TRBV28 and TRBJ2-7; 9 bases line up with TRBD1. This CDR3 has 15 residues. Looked up from germline, CDR1 is MDHEN and CDR2 is SYDVKM. CDR3 DNA: TGTGTTATCTCGGGCAGCGGGACAGGGTCGGGGGAGCAGTACTTC. Residues: CVISGSGTGSGEQYF.

As concerns this clonotype: The conserved phenylalanine or tryptophan is not found at the CDR3 terminus, so this likely reflects a read error. The chain combines TRBV29-1 with TRBJ1-4; D is uncertain. The CDR3 is made up of 13 amino acids. The V end lost 8 bases, the J end lost 5 bases, and 15 bases lay between the germline ends. Germline assignment: CDR1 SQVTM and CDR2 ANQGSEA. The CDR3 nucleotides read TGCAGCAGGCAAAGGGAGGTAAATGAAAAACTGTTTATT. Its protein product is CSRQREVNEKLFI.

With regard to this clonotype: Being one base from a much bigger clone, this may be a read error. J is TRBJ1-1 and V is TRBV20-1, with TRBD1 as a possible D gene (5 bases). The germline V and J ends were trimmed by 6 bases and 4 bases, with 21 bases remaining between them. The germline V gene has CDR1 DFQATT and CDR2 SNEGSKA (reference sequence). The CDR3 loop spans 15 amino acids. Here the CDR3 reads CSASNYQGTTTEAFF. The CDR3 nucleotides read TGCAGTGCCAGTAACTATCAGGGAACGACCACTGAAGCTTTCTTT.

With regard to this clonotype: At one end, the junction sequence differs from germline, possibly due to a read error. This chain uses TRBV29-1 with TRBJ2-2, with a weak D call TRBD2 (6 bases). The CDR3 is made up of 12 amino acids. The germline V gene encodes CDR1 SQVTM and CDR2 ANQGSEA. Here the CDR3 reads CSVRRGTGKLFF. CDR3 DNA: TGCAGTGTAAGACGGGGGACCGGGAAGCTGTTTTTT.

With respect to this clonotype: This CDR3 fails to terminate in the conserved phenylalanine or tryptophan, so it likely reflects a read error. This chain connects TRBV29-1 to TRBJ2-7; TRBD1 might be the D (6 bases). CDR1 and CDR2 (germline): SQVTM, ANQGSEA. The CDR3 contains 12 residues. In DNA, the CDR3 is TGCGTCGCCCGGGACACCTCCTACGAGCAGTACTCC. Amino acid sequence: CVARDTSYEQYS.

On this clonotype itself: An end of the junction differs from the germline gene, which may be a read error. This chain uses TRBV5-6 with TRBJ2-1; TRBD2 matches at 9 bases. The V gene's germline CDR1 is SGHDT and CDR2 YYEEEE. The CDR3 is 19 residues long. The DNA for the CDR3 is TGTGCCAGCAGGCAAGGCGAGACTAGCGGCAAGGCCTGGTCGAATGAACAGTTCTTC. Translated: CASRQGETSGKAWSNEQFF.

V and J are TRBV6-1 and TRBJ2-7; D is undetermined. Germline CDR1 reads MNHNS; CDR2 reads SASEGT. CDR3 length: 16 amino acids. V was pared by 4 bases and J by 4 bases, with 20 bases between. The CDR3 is CASSGRNTCPHYEQYV. Here the CDR3 DNA reads TGTGCCAGCAGTGGGAGAAACACCTGCCCCCATTACGAGCAGTACGTC.